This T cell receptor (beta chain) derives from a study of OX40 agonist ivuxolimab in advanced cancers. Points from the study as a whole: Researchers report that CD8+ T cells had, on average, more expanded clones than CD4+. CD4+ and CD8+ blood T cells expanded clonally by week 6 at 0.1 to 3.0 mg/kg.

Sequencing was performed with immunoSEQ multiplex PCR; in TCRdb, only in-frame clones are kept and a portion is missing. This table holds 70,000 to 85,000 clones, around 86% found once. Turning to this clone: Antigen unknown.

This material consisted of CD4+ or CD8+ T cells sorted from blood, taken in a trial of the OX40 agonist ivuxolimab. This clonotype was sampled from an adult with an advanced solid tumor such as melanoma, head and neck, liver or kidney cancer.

The CDR3 loop is CASLPRRDTDTQYF. The CDR3, as DNA: TGTGCCAGCCTGCCGAGGCGGGACACAGATACGCAGTATTTT. This chain links TRBV2 with TRBJ2-3, with D perhaps TRBD2 (6 bases). The germline CDR1 and CDR2 sequences are SNHLY and FYNNEI. The CDR3 loop spans 14 amino acids. Trimming left V 8 bases short and J 2 bases short, with 14 bases between.